The clone carrying this T cell receptor (beta chain) was picked up many times. CDR3 length: 11 residues. Germline V gene lookup returns CDR1 SGHVS and CDR2 FQNEAQ. V lost 1 base, J lost 7 bases, and 5 bases lay in between. The sample belongs to a study of T cells in Graves' hyperthyroidism and ophthalmopathy. RNA transcripts served as the template for amplifying TCR beta CDR3 regions. TCR CDR3 regions were first amplified by RT-PCR with HTBI primers. Each CDR3 protein gets one entry after TCRdb re-called the multiplex PCR reads with MiXCR. The sample lists some 350,000 distinct CDR3 sequences; roughly 15% were seen once.

Sequencing used blood. The chain uses TRBV7-8 and TRBJ2-7; D gene ambiguous. The TCR sequence derives from a woman aged 40-49 years with Graves' ophthalmopathy. For the CDR3, the DNA is TGTGCCAGCAGCTTAGTCCGGGAGCAGTACTTC. The encoded protein is CASSLVREQYF.